This entry describes one TCR beta chain. At least ten counts were recorded for this clonotype. No antigen is known for it. Per-base quality was not reported, and no clone a single base away is much larger than it. The data belong to a study of CD8+CD57+ T cells in acquired aplastic anemia (dated by TCRdb to 2017 to 2018). Study-wide context: A mean of around 3 ug of DNA, ranging from about 0.17 to 30 ug, was extracted from sorted CD4+ and CD8+ cells. Mean read counts for healthy donor samples were about 9.8 million for CD4+ cells and 11.0 million for CD8+ cells.

The CDR3 starts with the cysteine, ends with the phenylalanine, and has 15 residues. Only the CDR3 DNA stays, 45 bases, in frame from base 1. The germline V gene gives CDR1 as MNHEY and CDR2 as SVGAGI. V is shortened by 7 bases, J by 2 bases, and the region joining them spans 15 bases. Genomic DNA served as template for TCR beta VDJ combination and CDR3 sequence profiling. An Illumina HiSeq 2000 was the platform used for TCR repertoire sequencing. The authors processed their data as follows. TRBV/TRBJ rearrangement plots, CDR3 size and DJ length profiles, and Simpson's diversity index were used to evaluate the repertoires. Whichever DNA sequence was most abundant in the deep sequencing data was defined as the immunodominant clone. CDR3 amino acid sequences were checked for sharing between subjects and were compared against published repertoires and the VDJdb database. TCRdb cleaned the public reads at Q25 with fastp, built clones with MiXCR and kept in-frame beta chains. Entries that share a CDR3 protein sequence are merged under the most common genes and DNA. The V and J calls, along with clone size, are taken from TCRdb and not from the paper's own processing. For this sample the table gives around 200,000 distinct CDR3 sequences, of which over 55% were detected only once. Of the sample, 25% to 35% is held by the ten largest clones.

The research as a whole found: No significant difference in CD8+ Simpson's diversity was found between patients and healthy controls (P=0.060). Nearly 30 CD8+ CDR3 sequences were found in both patients and controls but appeared to be highly expressed in patients and within the immunodominant clones of the patients.

In this study, sorted CD4+ and CD8+ T cells from the blood of healthy subjects and of severe aplastic anemia patients had their TCR repertoires deep-sequenced. Ficoll-Paque density gradient centrifugation was used to isolate peripheral blood mononuclear cells. CD4+ and CD8+ T cells were sorted by FACS or magnetic beads before DNA extraction. The sequencing input was sorted CD4+, CD8+, or CD8+CD57+ T cells (not recorded which) from PBMCs. The chain uses TRBV6-5 and TRBJ2-1, and the D gene may be TRBD1, 6 bases matching. The source is a human donor in good health. In nucleotides, the sequence is TGTGCCAGCACCTACCACAGACAGGCCTACAATGAGCAGTTCTTC. Its product reads: CASTYHRQAYNEQFF.